This TCR beta chain was documented in a study of T cell responses to AZD1222 COVID-19 vaccine. The study's findings and limits: Seropositive status at baseline applied to only five or six AZD1222 recipients. It was only after the peak T cell response that any repertoires were sampled. Nearly half of spike-specific TCRs reportedly target variant regions that are unmutated in the B.1.351 and B.1.1.7 variants.

Details on this clone: Its specificity is not known.

This table comes from immunoSEQ multiplex PCR, and its TCRdb copy is limited to in-frame clones, with some not included. The profile shows more than 85,000 clones, roughly 89% of them singletons. V was shortened by 3 bases and J by 4 bases, with 16 bases between the two germline ends. The V gene's germline CDR1 is SGHAT and CDR2 FQNNGV. This CDR3 has 15 residues. The sample in question was peripheral blood, obtained 28 days after the second AZD1222 dose. The sequence came from an adult who received the AZD1222 COVID-19 vaccine. The chain couples TRBV11-2 to TRBJ2-7; TRBD2 is a possible D gene (6 bases). The CDR3 DNA sequence: TGTGCCAGCAGCTTCGCCAGGAGGGCAGGATACGAGCAGTACTTC. Amino acid sequence: CASSFARRAGYEQYF. Supplemented by reference TRBV11-2 and TRBJ2-7, the full variable domain reads EAGVAQSPRYKIIEKRQSVAFWCNPISGHATLYWYQQILGQGPKLLIQFQNNGVVDDSQLPKDRFSAERLKGVDSTLKIQPAKLEDSAVYLCASSFARRAGYEQYFGPGTRLTVT.